These T cell receptor beta chains were read from a single sample in a study of cytomegalovirus exposure and HLA in healthy donors. The table came from immunoSEQ multiplex PCR; TCRdb's copy has only in-frame clones and leaves some out. The data contain approximately 180,000 clones, around 70% of them singletons. Material: PBMCs. The receptors here all came from a male donor in good health and CMV-seronegative. CDR3s include the opening cysteine and the closing phenylalanine or tryptophan. The order of the fields is D gene, J gene, V gene, clone size, CDR3 DNA, CDR3 protein. The D gene is left open where the match is weak. The size of a clone is reported for some rows only, either as once, few or many, or as a class for expanded clones.

>TRBD1|TRBJ1-2|TRBV6-1|-
TGTGCCAGCAGTGAAGTCTCAGGGGGAAGTGGCTACACCTTC
CASSEVSGGSGYTF
>TRBD1|TRBJ1-2|TRBV28|-
TGTGCCAGCAGCCCGGACAGGGTGCGGAGCTACACCTTC
CASSPDRVRSYTF
>-|TRBJ2-1|TRBV5-1|-
TGCGCCAGCAGCTTGTCCCCGAGCTCCTACAATGAGCAGTTCTTC
CASSLSPSSYNEQFF
>-|TRBJ1-2|TRBV19|-
TGTGCCAGTAGTATAGGACAGTCAGACTATGGCTACACCTTC
CASSIGQSDYGYTF
>TRBD1|TRBJ2-7|TRBV6-5|-
TGTGCCAGCAGAAGCCAACAGGGGTTCTACGAGCAGTACTTC
CASRSQQGFYEQYF
>TRBD1|TRBJ1-2|TRBV7-3|-
TGTGCCAGCAGCTCGGGACAGCTCTCCTATGGCTACACCTTC
CASSSGQLSYGYTF
>-|TRBJ2-5|TRBV6-6|few
TGTGCCAGCAGGGATGGGGGGAGCAGGGAAGAGACCCAGTACTTC
CASRDGGSREETQYF
>-|TRBJ1-2|TRBV28|-
TGTGCCAGCAGCCGACAGTTAAACTATGGCTACACCTTC
CASSRQLNYGYTF
>TRBD1|TRBJ2-3|TRBV9|-
TGTGCCAGCAGCGTAGATGGGACAGGGTTCACAGATACGCAGTATTTT
CASSVDGTGFTDTQYF
>TRBD2|TRBJ2-3|TRBV6-5|-
TGTGCCAGCAGGGGTAGCGGGAGTCGCCCAGATACGCAGTATTTT
CASRGSGSRPDTQYF
>-|TRBJ2-7|TRBV28|once
TGTGCCAGCAGTTTACTCCAGATTTCCTACGAGCAGTACTTC
CASSLLQISYEQYF
>-|TRBJ1-6|TRBV30|-
TGTGCCTGGAGTTTTGACAGAGATTCACCCCTCCACTTT
CAWSFDRDSPLHF
>-|TRBJ1-1|TRBV2|-
TGTGCCAGCAGTGAAATGAGACGGCGGGGTGAAGCTTTCTTT
CASSEMRRRGEAFF
>TRBD2|TRBJ2-3|TRBV6-5|-
TGTGCCAGCAGTTACGGCGGGAGGGTGCAGGATACGCAGTATTTT
CASSYGGRVQDTQYF
>-|TRBJ1-1|TRBV25-1|-
TGTGCCAGCAGTGAATGGGGGCGACACCCTGAAGCTTTCTTT
CASSEWGRHPEAFF
>TRBD1|TRBJ2-1|TRBV5-1|few
TGCGCCAGCAGCGTTGAGACAGGGGGCCTCGGGTATGAGCAGTTCTTC
CASSVETGGLGYEQFF
>TRBD1|TRBJ1-4|TRBV6-5|-
TGTGCCATCGCAGCAGGGACAGCAACTAATGAAAAACTGTTTTTT
CAIAAGTATNEKLFF
>TRBD1|TRBJ2-6|TRBV18|-
TGTGCCAGCTCACCGACAGGGCCTGGGGCCAACGTCCTGACTTTC
CASSPTGPGANVLTF
>TRBD2|TRBJ2-1|TRBV11-1|-
TGTGCCAGCAGCTTAGGGTATACCGGGACTAGGGAGTACAATGAGCAGTTCTTC
CASSLGYTGTREYNEQFF
>-|TRBJ1-6|TRBV30|-
TGTGCCTGGAGTCAGGTCTCCTATAATTCACCCCTCCACTTT
CAWSQVSYNSPLHF
>TRBD1|TRBJ1-3|TRBV6-6|-
TGTGCCAGCAGTTTCGGACAGGGGCGGCACACCATATATTTT
CASSFGQGRHTIYF
>-|TRBJ2-4|TRBV5-1|-
TGCGCCAGCAGCTTGGGACAGACGAATCAAAACATTCAGTACTTC
CASSLGQTNQNIQYF
>-|TRBJ1-2|TRBV30|-
TGTGCCTGGACCCTAAGGGGTACGGTCTATGGCTACACCTTC
CAWTLRGTVYGYTF
>TRBD1|TRBJ1-3|TRBV7-3|-
TGTGCCAGCAGCCTCTCTCCGACAGGGACTGGAAACACCATATATTTT
CASSLSPTGTGNTIYF
>TRBD2|TRBJ2-3|TRBV6-6|-
TGTGCCAGTAGAGCGGGAGGGCGGGTAGATACGCAGTATTTT
CASRAGGRVDTQYF
>-|TRBJ1-2|TRBV9|-
TGTGCCAGCAGCGTAGGAGGAGGGGACGCTAACTATGGCTACACCTTC
CASSVGGGDANYGYTF
>-|TRBJ2-3|TRBV6-5|once
TGTGCCAGCAGTTACGGACAGAGCACAGATACGCAGTATTTT
CASSYGQSTDTQYF
>TRBD1|TRBJ2-7|TRBV18|few
TGTGCCAGCTCACAAAACAGGGGCCCCTACGAGCAGTACTTC
CASSQNRGPYEQYF
>-|TRBJ1-2|TRBV30|once
TGTGCCTGGAGTGTACTACAACAGGGATTGGGCTTCGGCTATGGCTACACCTTC
CAWSVLQQGLGFGYGYTF
>TRBD1|TRBJ1-1|TRBV20-1|once
TGCAGTGCTAGACAGGGGGCTGAAGCTTTCTTT
CSARQGAEAFF
>TRBD2|TRBJ2-3|TRBV9|few
TGTGCCAGCAGCGCGGGGGGGGTCCGCACAGATACGCAGTATTTT
CASSAGGVRTDTQYF
>TRBD1|TRBJ1-6|TRBV30|-
TGTGCCTGGAGTCCGGACAGGGCGAAATTGAATTCACCCCTCCACTTT
CAWSPDRAKLNSPLHF
>-|TRBJ1-1|TRBV6-5|-
TGTGCCAGCACATGGGGGGGTTTCGCCACTGAAGCTTTCTTT
CASTWGGFATEAFF
>-|TRBJ1-5|TRBV19|many
TGTGCCAGTAGTACCCCACTTATAGAGGGCAATCAGCCCCAGCATTTT
CASSTPLIEGNQPQHF
>-|TRBJ2-7|TRBV6-5|-
TGTGCCAGCAGTCGGACAGCCTCTAGTTACGAGCAGTACTTC
CASSRTASSYEQYF
>-|TRBJ1-5|TRBV2|-
TGTGCCAGCACCCTCTCAGGGTTAAATCAGCCCCAGCATTTT
CASTLSGLNQPQHF
>-|TRBJ1-5|TRBV30|-
TGTGCCTGGAGTACACCTACAGGGCCCCTGCATTTT
CAWSTPTGPLHF
>-|TRBJ1-6|TRBV28|-
TGTGCCAGCAGTTTCTCGAATTCACCCCTCCACTTT
CASSFSNSPLHF
>TRBD2|TRBJ2-1|TRBV27|-
TGTGCCAGCAGTCTCTCGGGCGGGGGGATTTACAATGAGCAGTTCTTC
CASSLSGGGIYNEQFF
>-|TRBJ1-2|TRBV28|-
TGTGCCAGCAGCCACGACAGATATGGCTACACCTTC
CASSHDRYGYTF
>-|TRBJ2-6|TRBV7-9|few
TGTGCCAGCCGCCCCGACCCCGGGTCCTCCGGGGGGGCCAACGTCCTGACTTTC
CASRPDPGSSGGANVLTF
>-|TRBJ1-1|TRBV25-1|-
TGTGCCAGCAGTGACTCAACAGGGATGAACACTGAAGCTTTCTTT
CASSDSTGMNTEAFF
>-|TRBJ1-5|TRBV2|-
TGTGCCAGCAGTGATAACCCCAGGTCAAATCAGCCCCAGCATTTT
CASSDNPRSNQPQHF
>TRBD2|TRBJ2-4|TRBV29-1|-
TGCAGCGTTCGAGGGGCGGGAGTGGGCAAAAACATTCAGTACTTC
CSVRGAGVGKNIQYF
>TRBD1|TRBJ2-1|TRBV7-9|-
TGTGCCAGCAGCTTAGTCGGGACAGGGGGCGTTTGGGATGAGCAGTTCTTC
CASSLVGTGGVWDEQFF
>-|TRBJ1-1|TRBV6-1|few
TGTGCCAGCTCGGCACGGGGAGTGACTGAAGCTTTCTTT
CASSARGVTEAFF
>TRBD1|TRBJ1-3|TRBV6-6|once
TGTGCCAGCAGCAAGACAGGGGATACTGGAAACACCATATATTTT
CASSKTGDTGNTIYF
>TRBD1|TRBJ1-3|TRBV9|-
TGTGCCAGCAGCTTAGGGACAGGGATAAACTCTGGAAACACCATATATTTT
CASSLGTGINSGNTIYF
>-|TRBJ1-5|TRBV30|-
TGTGCCTGGAGCGACAGAAGTCATCAGCCCCAGCATTTT
CAWSDRSHQPQHF